The 24 T cell receptor beta chains given below trace back to one sample, sequenced in a study of T cell responses to AZD1222 COVID-19 vaccine. Here immunoSEQ multiplex PCR was the method, and the copy in TCRdb shows in-frame clones only, minus some. In the table there are under 130,000 clones, about 95% of which are singletons. The sample was peripheral blood, taken on day 0 of AZD1222 vaccination. The receptors derive from an adult in good health.

This chain uses TRBV18 with TRBJ1-4; perhaps TRBD1 as D (6 bases). CDR1 and CDR2 (germline): KGHSH, LQKENI. The CDR3 runs 13 residues. Trimming cost V 6 bases and J 5 bases, with 10 bases left between them. The CDR3 DNA is TGTGCCAGCTCCGAGGGGGTGAATGAAAAACTGTTTTTT. Its translation: CASSEGVNEKLFF.

V and J are TRBV10-3 and TRBJ1-1; a possible D gene is TRBD1 (6 bases). The length of the CDR3 is 14 residues. V lost 2 bases to trimming and J lost 1 base, with 8 bases between them. CDR1 and CDR2 (germline): ENHRY, SYGVKD. The CDR3 loop reads CAISERGQNTEAFF. The CDR3, as DNA: TGTGCCATCAGTGAGCGGGGGCAGAACACTGAAGCTTTCTTT.

The genes are TRBV7-9 and TRBJ1-1, with D possibly being TRBD1 (5 bases). In germline, CDR1 is SEHNR, CDR2 FQNEAQ (reference sequence). Trimming removed 1 base at V and 3 bases at J, with 15 bases between. The CDR3 sequence is 16 residues long. The CDR3 coding sequence is TGTGCCAGCAGCTTAGTGTCCTCGGGGCAGGACACTGAAGCTTTCTTT. Encoded protein: CASSLVSSGQDTEAFF.

This chain connects TRBV28 to TRBJ2-7, with a possible D match to TRBD2 (6 bases). The length of the CDR3 is 15 residues. The germline V gene has CDR1 MDHEN and CDR2 SYDVKM. V was shortened by 6 bases and J by 2 bases, with 17 bases between the two germline ends. CDR3 in amino acids: CASRPTRGGTYEQYF. The DNA of the CDR3 is TGTGCCAGCAGGCCAACTCGGGGAGGCACCTACGAGCAGTACTTC.

This clone showed up just once. The rearrangement uses TRBV11-2 and TRBJ2-7, with TRBD2 matching over 10 bases. There are 17 residues in the CDR3. Germline CDR1 SGHAT, CDR2 FQNNGV. J gave up 4 bases and V 1 base, and 10 bases lay outside the gene matches. The CDR3 spells CASSLVRSSGRRYEQYF. In DNA, the CDR3 is TGTGCCAGCAGCTTAGTGAGGTCTAGCGGGAGAAGGTACGAGCAGTACTTC.

This clone was recorded once. The genes are TRBV12-3 or TRBV12-4 and TRBJ1-1, with D unresolved. The CDR3 runs to 13 residues. V shed 7 bases and J shed 1 base, with 10 bases lying between them. CDR3 in amino acids: CASTPRGNTEAFF. The CDR3 region has the DNA TGTGCCAGCACGCCGCGGGGGAACACTGAAGCTTTCTTT.

The chain couples TRBV6-5 to TRBJ1-5, with no clear D. Germline CDR1 MNHEY, CDR2 SVGAGI. Trimming took off 0 bases at V and 5 bases at J, with 11 bases between the two ends. The CDR3 runs 15 residues. CDR3 bases: TGTGCCAGCAGTTACTCTGGGCGGGAGGATCAGCCCCAGCATTTT. Protein sequence: CASSYSGREDQPQHF.

The chain joins TRBV19 to TRBJ1-2, with D uncertain. The germline V gene has CDR1 LNHDA and CDR2 SQIVND (reference sequence). The CDR3 has 14 amino acids. V lost 8 bases to trimming and J lost 7 bases, with 20 bases between them. The CDR3 DNA reads TGTGCCAGTTCGCGGGAGTATCTTAATATTGGCTACACCTTC. Amino acid sequence: CASSREYLNIGYTF. The full variable domain, rest sourced from reference TRBV19 and TRBJ1-2, is DGGITQSPKYLFRKEGQNVTLSCEQNLNHDAMYWYRQDPGQGLRLIYYSQIVNDFQKGDIAEGYSVSREKKESFPLTVTSAQKNPTAFYLCASSREYLNIGYTFGSGTRLTVV.

The chain has TRBV7-2 and TRBJ2-2, with TRBD2 matching 9 bases. The CDR3 spans 14 residues. The germline V gene encodes CDR1 SGHTA and CDR2 FQGNSA. After removal of 10 bases from V and 4 bases from J, the junction contained 7 bases not matched to a gene. CDR3 bases: TGTGCCACAGAGCGGGGGGACACCACCGGGGAGCTGTTTTTT. This gives the protein CATERGDTTGELFF.

The genes are TRBV5-1 and TRBJ2-5; no reliable D call. The V gene's germline CDR1 is SGHRS and CDR2 YFSETQ. V lost 5 bases to trimming and J lost 1 base, with 9 bases between them. The length of the CDR3 is 13 residues. The DNA for the CDR3 is TGCGCCAGCAGTCCGGCCCTCCAAGAGACCCAGTACTTC. The encoded protein is CASSPALQETQYF.

The chain carries TRBV3-1 (or the pseudogene TRBV3-2) and TRBJ2-5; 11 positions match TRBD1. The V and J ends lost 4 bases and 12 bases, in that order; junction bases with no gene match: 7. This CDR3 spans 13 amino acids. The V gene's germline CDR1 is LGHDT and CDR2 YNNKEL (reference sequence). CDR3 protein: CASSPNKGQGEYF. In DNA, the CDR3 is TGTGCCAGCAGCCCAAACAAGGGACAGGGGGAGTACTTC.

The V call is TRBV19, the J call TRBJ2-5; D not resolved. V lost 1 base and J lost 6, with 9 bases in between. The CDR3 has 13 residues. The germline gives CDR1 LNHDA, CDR2 SQIVND (reference sequence). CDR3 in DNA: TGTGCCAGTAGTATAGTGGGCTTCCAGACCCAGTACTTC. Translated, it gives CASSIVGFQTQYF. Supplemented by reference TRBV19 and TRBJ2-5, the full variable domain reads DGGITQSPKYLFRKEGQNVTLSCEQNLNHDAMYWYRQDPGQGLRLIYYSQIVNDFQKGDIAEGYSVSREKKESFPLTVTSAQKNPTAFYLCASSIVGFQTQYFGPGTRLLVL.

V is TRBV6-5 and J is TRBJ2-7; 8 nucleotides line up with TRBD2. Germline V gene lookup returns CDR1 MNHEY and CDR2 SVGAGI. The CDR3 is 14 amino acids. V shed 8 bases and J 1 base; nucleotides not matched to a gene: 7. The CDR3 nucleotides read TGTGCCAGCTCGGGGGGGGGAAGGTCCTACGAGCAGTACTTC. Translated: CASSGGGRSYEQYF.

The genes are TRBV7-3 and TRBJ2-2; no reliable D call. V was clipped by 3 bases and J by 0 bases, with 5 bases between them. This CDR3 comprises 14 residues. Germline lookup yields CDR1 SGHTA and CDR2 FQGTGA. The CDR3 spells CASSLAANTGELFF. The CDR3, as DNA: TGTGCCAGCAGCTTGGCAGCGAACACCGGGGAGCTGTTTTTT. The complete variable domain, with remaining parts taken from reference TRBV7-3 and TRBJ2-2, reads GAGVSQTPSNKVTEKGKYVELRCDPISGHTALYWYRQSLGQGPEFLIYFQGTGAADDSGLPNDRFFAVRPEGSVSTLKIQRTERGDSAVYLCASSLAANTGELFFGEGSRLTVL.

The V call is TRBV10-2, the J call TRBJ2-7, with 10 bases that match TRBD2. This CDR3 comprises 14 residues. Germline V gene sequence: CDR1 WSHSY, CDR2 SAAADI. Germline trimming cut 6 bases from V and 3 bases from J; bases unmatched to any gene: 5. The CDR3 loop reads CASSLAGVGYEQYF. The CDR3 region has the DNA TGCGCCAGCAGCCTAGCGGGAGTAGGCTACGAGCAGTACTTC.

This rearrangement joins TRBV2 to TRBJ2-1; the D gene is possibly TRBD2 (6 bases). V was trimmed by 3 bases and J by 6 bases, leaving 15 bases between them. The length of the CDR3 is 15 residues. The V gene's germline CDR1 is SNHLY and CDR2 FYNNEI. The CDR3 DNA reads TGTGCCAGCAGTGACGGCGCTCACGGGAGCAATGAGCAGTTCTTC. It translates to CASSDGAHGSNEQFF.

CDR3 residues: CASSVRQGYNEQFF. CDR3 DNA sequence: TGTGCCAGTAGTGTTCGACAGGGGTACAATGAGCAGTTCTTC. This chain links TRBV19 with TRBJ2-1; 8 bases line up with TRBD1. V shed 5 bases and J 4 bases; nucleotides not matched to a gene: 4. In germline, CDR1 is LNHDA, CDR2 SQIVND (reference sequence). CDR3 length: 14 residues.

This rearrangement joins TRBV28 to TRBJ1-2; D not certain. CDR1 MDHEN and CDR2 SYDVKM come from the germline V gene. Trimming left V 2 bases short and J 4 bases short, with 8 bases between. The CDR3 is 13 amino acids. CDR3 sequence: CASSLDRPYGYTF. CDR3 nucleotides: TGTGCCAGCAGTTTAGACCGCCCCTATGGCTACACCTTC.

This clone was seen only once. The V call is TRBV2, the J call TRBJ2-6; D is ambiguous. V gave up 5 bases and J gave up 0 bases, with 5 bases separating them. The CDR3 has 14 amino acids. The germline CDR1 and CDR2 sequences are SNHLY and FYNNEI. CDR3 sequence: CASSHSSGANVLTF. The CDR3 region has the DNA TGTGCCAGCAGTCACAGCTCTGGGGCCAACGTCCTGACTTTC.

The chain carries TRBV6-5 and TRBJ1-5; D gene ambiguous. Trimming took off 7 bases at V and 5 bases at J, with 15 bases between the two ends. The CDR3 is 14 residues long. The germline CDR1 and CDR2 sequences are MNHEY and SVGAGI. The CDR3 protein is CASNGGLIHQPQHF. Written as DNA, the CDR3 is TGTGCCAGCAATGGCGGCTTGATCCATCAGCCCCAGCATTTT.

The rearrangement links TRBV9 to TRBJ1-3, with TRBD1 matching 9 bases. Germline assignment: CDR1 SGDLS and CDR2 YYNGEE. V lost 3 bases to trimming and J lost 4 bases; unmatched junction nucleotides: 5. The CDR3 loop spans 15 amino acids. This CDR3 reads CASSDRDRVGNTIYF. CDR3 coding DNA: TGTGCCAGCAGCGACCGGGACAGGGTGGGAAACACCATATATTTT.

Written as DNA, the CDR3 is TGTGCCAGTAGTTTAGGACAGTACTACAATGAGCAGTTCTTC. It encodes CASSLGQYYNEQFF. This chain joins TRBV19 and TRBJ2-1, with a weak D call TRBD1 (6 bases). Germline assignment: CDR1 LNHDA and CDR2 SQIVND (reference sequence). This CDR3 spans 14 amino acids. Trimming took off 5 bases at V and 3 bases at J, with 11 bases between the two ends.

The rearrangement links TRBV20-1 to TRBJ1-6, with D possibly being TRBD1 (5 bases). Germline V CDR1 and CDR2: DFQATT, SNEGSKA (reference sequence). This CDR3 contains 16 residues. V shed 3 bases and J shed 3 bases, with 15 bases lying between them. The CDR3 coding sequence is TGCAGTGCTAGTGACGGGGGGACGGGCTATAATTCACCCCTCCACTTT. Translation gives CSASDGGTGYNSPLHF.

This rearrangement joins TRBV11-3 to TRBJ1-3, with 10 bases lining up with TRBD1. The V gene's germline CDR1 is SGHNT and CDR2 YENEEA. The CDR3 is 14 amino acids. V shed 5 bases and J 3 bases; nucleotides not matched to a gene: 1. As DNA, the CDR3 is TGTGCCAGCAGCCGGGACAGGGGTGGAAACACCATATATTTT. It translates to CASSRDRGGNTIYF.